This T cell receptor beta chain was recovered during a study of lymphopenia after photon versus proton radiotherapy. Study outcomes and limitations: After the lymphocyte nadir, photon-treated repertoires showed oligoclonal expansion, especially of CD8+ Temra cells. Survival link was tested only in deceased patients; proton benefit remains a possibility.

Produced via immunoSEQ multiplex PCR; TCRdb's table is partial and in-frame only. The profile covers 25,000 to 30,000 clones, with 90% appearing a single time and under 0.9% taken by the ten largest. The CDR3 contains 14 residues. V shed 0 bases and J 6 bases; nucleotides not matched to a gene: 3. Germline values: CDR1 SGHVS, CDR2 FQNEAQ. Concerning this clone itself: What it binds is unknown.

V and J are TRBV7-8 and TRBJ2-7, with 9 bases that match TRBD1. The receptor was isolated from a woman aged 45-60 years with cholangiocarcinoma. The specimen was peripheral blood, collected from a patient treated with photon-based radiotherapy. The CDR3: CASSLAGTGSEQYF. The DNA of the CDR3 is TGTGCCAGCAGCTTAGCGGGGACAGGGTCCGAGCAGTACTTC.